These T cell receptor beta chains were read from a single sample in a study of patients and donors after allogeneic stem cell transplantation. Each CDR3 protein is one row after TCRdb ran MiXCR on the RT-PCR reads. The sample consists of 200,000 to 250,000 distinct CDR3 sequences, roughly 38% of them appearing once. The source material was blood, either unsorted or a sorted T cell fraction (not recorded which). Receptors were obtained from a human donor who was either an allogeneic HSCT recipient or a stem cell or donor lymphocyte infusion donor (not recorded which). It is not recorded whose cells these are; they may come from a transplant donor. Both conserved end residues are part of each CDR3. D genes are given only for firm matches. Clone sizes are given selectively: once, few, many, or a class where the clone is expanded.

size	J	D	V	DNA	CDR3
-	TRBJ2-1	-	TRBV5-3	TGTGCCAGAAGCTACGTGAGGGGGGTAACCTACAATGAGCAGTTCTTC	CARSYVRGVTYNEQFF
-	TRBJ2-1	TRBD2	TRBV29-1	TGCAGCGTTGGGGTAGCGGGGAGTGAGCAGTTCTTC	CSVGVAGSEQFF
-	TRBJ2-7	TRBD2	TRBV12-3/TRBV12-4	TGTGCCAGCAGTTTATTATGGCTAGCGGGCCACGAGCAGTACTTC	CASSLLWLAGHEQYF
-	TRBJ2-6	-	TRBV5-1	TGCGCCAGCAGCCCGGGACTCGACAGCAGACCCTCTGGGGCCAACGTCCTGACTTTC	CASSPGLDSRPSGANVLTF
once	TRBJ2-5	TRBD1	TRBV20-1	TGCAGTGCTAGGGACCGCCGGGACAGCCTCCAAGAGACCCAGTACTTC	CSARDRRDSLQETQYF
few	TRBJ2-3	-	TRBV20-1	TGCAGTGCTAGAAGGGCCCGACAGCCAAGCACAGATACGCAGTATTTT	CSARRARQPSTDTQYF
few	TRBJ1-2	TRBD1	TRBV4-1	TGCGCCAGCAGCCCTACAGGGGAAGGCTACACCTTC	CASSPTGEGYTF
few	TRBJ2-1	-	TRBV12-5	TGTGCTAGTGGTTTAGGGCTAGCCAATGAGCAGTTCTTC	CASGLGLANEQFF
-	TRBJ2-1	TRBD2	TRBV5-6	TGTGCCAGCACCGCTGGTTTGCGACTAGCGGGGCATAATGAGCAGTTCTTC	CASTAGLRLAGHNEQFF
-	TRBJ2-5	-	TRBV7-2	TGTGCCACCACGATATCCGGGACGGGGGAGACCCAGTACTTC	CATTISGTGETQYF
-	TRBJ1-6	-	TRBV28	TGTGCCAGCAGAGCTATGCCGCCGTCCCTCCACTTT	CASRAMPPSLHF
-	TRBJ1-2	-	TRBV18	TGTGCCAGCTCACCGAAGACCACACGGAGCGATTACGGCTACACCTTC	CASSPKTTRSDYGYTF
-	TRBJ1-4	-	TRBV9	TGTGCCAGCAGCGTAGGGGCCGGGGCAGGGCATGAAAAACTGTTTTTT	CASSVGAGAGHEKLFF
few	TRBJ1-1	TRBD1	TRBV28	TGTGCCAGCAGTTTTGGGGGACAGGGGTCCACTGAAGCTTTCTTT	CASSFGGQGSTEAFF
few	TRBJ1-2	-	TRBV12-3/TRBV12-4	TGTGCCAGCAGTTTGGGCCGATCATTTCTCAATGGCTACACCTTC	CASSLGRSFLNGYTF
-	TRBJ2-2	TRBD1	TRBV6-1	TGTGCCAGCAGTGGACAGGGGCTCACCGGGGAGCTGTTTTTT	CASSGQGLTGELFF
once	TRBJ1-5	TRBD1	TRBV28	TGTGCCAGCAGTTCCTACGCGGGACAGCACCAAAATCAGCCCCAGCATTTT	CASSSYAGQHQNQPQHF
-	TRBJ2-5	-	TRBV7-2	TGTGCCAGCAGCCGTCCGGGACGAAAAGAGACCCAGTACTTC	CASSRPGRKETQYF
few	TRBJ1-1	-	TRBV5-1	TGCGCCAGCAGCTATGACAGACCGAACACTGAAGCTTTCTTT	CASSYDRPNTEAFF
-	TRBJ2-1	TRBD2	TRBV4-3	TGCGCCAGCGGCTTAGCGGGGGGCAGCAATGAGCAGTTCTTC	CASGLAGGSNEQFF
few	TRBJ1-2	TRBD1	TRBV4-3	TGCGCCAGCAGCCAATCAAGCCGACAGGGTTCCTATGGCTACACCTTC	CASSQSSRQGSYGYTF
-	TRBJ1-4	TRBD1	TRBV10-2	TGCGCCAGCAGTGCCGGGACAGGGACTAATGAAAAACTGTTTTTT	CASSAGTGTNEKLFF
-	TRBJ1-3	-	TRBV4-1	TGCGCCAGCAGCCAAGACCGGCCCTCTGGAAACACCATATATTTT	CASSQDRPSGNTIYF
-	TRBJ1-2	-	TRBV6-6	TGTGCCAGCAGTTACGGCGGTGGCTACACCTTC	CASSYGGGYTF
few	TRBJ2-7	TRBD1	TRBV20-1	TGCAGTGCTAGGCTGGACAGGGACTTATGGGAGCAGTACTTC	CSARLDRDLWEQYF
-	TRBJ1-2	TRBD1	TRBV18	TGTGCCAGCTCAGCCGACAGGGGGCGCCTCCCCGGGGGCTACACCTTC	CASSADRGRLPGGYTF
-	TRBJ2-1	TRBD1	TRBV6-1	TGTGCCAGCAGCCCAGGGACAGGGGAGACCTACAATGAGCAGTTCTTC	CASSPGTGETYNEQFF
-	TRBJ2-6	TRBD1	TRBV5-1	TGCGCCAGCAGTTTCCGGACAGGGAGTACTGGGGCCAACGTCCTGACTTTC	CASSFRTGSTGANVLTF
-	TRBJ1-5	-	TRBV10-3	TGTGCCATCTCACCCTCCCCGAGAGGGCAGCCCCAGCATTTT	CAISPSPRGQPQHF
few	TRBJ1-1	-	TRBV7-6	TGTGCCAGCAGCCCCGGGACGCCAGGGACTGAAGCTTTCTTT	CASSPGTPGTEAFF
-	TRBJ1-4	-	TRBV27	TGTGCCAGCAGCCCCGGGACCCCGGGTGAAAAACTGTTTTTT	CASSPGTPGEKLFF